This T cell receptor beta chain was recovered during a study of blood T cell repertoires in COVID-19 (TCRdb year 2020). Context from the whole study: Collaborator samples came from the United States, Italy and Spain and covered acute and convalescent phases of COVID-19. The prospective study material was composed of cDNA or gDNA derived from T cells, B-cell-depleted T cells, or PBMCs. The dataset comprised deeply sampled blood TCRbeta repertoires from subjects exposed to, actively infected with, or recovered from COVID-19. The repertoires were made available in a free public database intended to serve as a resource for research on the immune response to SARS-CoV-2. The samples were drawn from the first 160 participants of the ongoing ImmuneRACE study and from 1,200 or so subjects provided by 6 global collaborators. Nearly every sample came with metadata listing a de-identified subject ID, COVID-19 status, age in years and sex. Where available, HLA class I and class II types were taken from metadata supplied by the sample provider and were not determined by assay-based typing.

The research as a whole found: The amount of clinical and demographic metadata varied by source and participant and was provided uncurated.

TCRbeta CDR3 regions were amplified from genomic DNA using the immunoSEQ Assay, a bias-controlled multiplex PCR. The study's processing was this. The number of nucleated cells in each sample was estimated from the amplification of reference gene primers within the assay. To quantify the absolute abundance of each unique TCRbeta CDR3 rearrangement, sequence reads were collapsed and filtered. For each sample, productive Simpson clonality was calculated as the square root of Simpson's diversity index across productive rearrangements. Held by TCRdb, this immuneACCESS table contains in-frame sequences only and omits some clones. Under half of the omission traces to an unresolved V gene where checked; the cause of the rest is unknown. V, J and clone size are those of that table, while D and trimming were read from the DNA. This sample holds hundreds of thousands of clones; over 75% were observed only once. Around 1.7% of the sample rests with the top ten.

Comments on this clone: The clone's antigen remains unknown. Base-call qualities are not available, and no considerably larger clone is one nucleotide away.

CDR3 length: 15 amino acids, cysteine to phenylalanine. Left in the record is the CDR3 DNA by itself, 45 bases read in frame from the first base. From a lookup of the germline V gene, CDR1 and CDR2 are SGHTA and FQGTGA. V lost 5 bases and J lost 0 bases, and the count of bases not matched to a germline gene is 4. Participants in the prospective study were enrolled through a virtual design, were aged about 18 to 100 years, and lived in approximately 25 United States geographic areas. In the prospective study, participants were assigned to cohorts based on the clinical history participants reported in a screening survey and a study questionnaire. For ImmuneRACE Cohort 3, a participant was defined as recovered based on two consecutive negative NP/OP PCR tests, clearance by a healthcare professional, or resolution of symptoms. In the prospective study, mobile phlebotomists collected whole blood, serum and a nasopharyngeal or oropharyngeal swab from each participant. Additional blood draws and questionnaires over an approximately two-month period could optionally be provided by prospective study participants. Prospective study blood samples were shipped either frozen or at room temperature before DNA extraction.

This receptor was obtained from a man aged 35-49 years who had recovered from COVID-19. Recombination linked TRBV7-3 to TRBJ2-7; 10 central bases correspond to TRBD2. The sample comprised PBMCs or T cells enriched from blood (not recorded which). The DNA is TGTGCCAGCAGCCTTAGCGGGGGGCTCTCCTACGAGCAGTACTTC. Its protein is CASSLSGGLSYEQYF.